This T cell receptor beta chain derives from a study of CD4 T cells in relation to SARS-CoV-2 and coronaviruses. Overall study context: PBMCs were cultured with antigen for nine to eleven days before TCR beta sequencing.

As concerns this clone: Its target is not known.

The unexposed donors gave CD4+ T cells in about 2011-2019, prior to COVID-19. The cells were cultured for 9 to 11 days before CD4+ T cells were isolated. J lost 4 bases, V lost 2 bases, and 1 base had no gene match. CDR3 length: 13 residues. Germline CDR1 is MNHEY and CDR2 is SVGAGI. TCRdb keeps only in-frame clones here, not all; method: immunoSEQ multiplex PCR. The sample includes about 26,000 clones, around two thirds of them seen just once. The chain uses TRBV6-5 and TRBJ2-5; 7 bases line up with TRBD1. This TCR came from a human donor in good health. The sequencing input was CD4+ T cells from PBMCs, cultured in vitro. CDR3 residues: CASSYRDRETQYF. In DNA, the CDR3 is TGTGCCAGCAGTTACAGGGACAGAGAGACCCAGTACTTC.